This TCR beta chain was sequenced during a study of T cell responses to AZD1222 COVID-19 vaccine. Notes on the study in general: Spike-specific TCR breadth and depth grew following two AZD1222 doses. Reports say nearly half of spike-specific TCRs go after unmutated variant regions. The sample set comprised mostly white British donors with more females, and clonal diversity was possibly underestimated. Baseline seropositivity occurred in only a handful of AZD1222 recipients.

Trimming shortened V by 6 bases and J by 6 bases, and 9 bases separated the two germline ends. Germline values: CDR1 WSHSY, CDR2 SAAADI. The CDR3 extends over 11 amino acids. The protocol was immunoSEQ multiplex PCR, while the TCRdb copy is restricted to in-frame clones and leaves out a portion. The table lists approximately 140,000 clones, less than 95% of them singletons. Remarks on this clone: The antigen remains undetermined.

J is TRBJ2-7 and V is TRBV10-2; tentative D call: TRBD1 (5 bases). The material was peripheral blood, obtained 28 days after the second dose of the MenACWY control vaccine. This clonotype was sampled from an adult who received the MenACWY meningococcal vaccine as a control. The CDR3: CASRGQSEQYF. The CDR3 DNA reads as TGCGCCAGCAGGGGGCAGTCCGAGCAGTACTTC.